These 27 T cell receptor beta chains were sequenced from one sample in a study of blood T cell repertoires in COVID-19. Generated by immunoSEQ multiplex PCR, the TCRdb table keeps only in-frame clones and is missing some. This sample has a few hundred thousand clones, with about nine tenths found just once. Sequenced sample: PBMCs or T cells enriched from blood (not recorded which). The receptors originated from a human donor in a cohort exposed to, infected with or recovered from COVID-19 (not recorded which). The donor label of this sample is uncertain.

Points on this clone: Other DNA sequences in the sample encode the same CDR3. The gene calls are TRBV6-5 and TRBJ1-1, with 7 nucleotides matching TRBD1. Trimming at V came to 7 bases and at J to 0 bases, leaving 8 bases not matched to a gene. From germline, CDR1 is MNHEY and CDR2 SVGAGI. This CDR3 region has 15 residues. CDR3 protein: CASNRQGSVNTEAFF. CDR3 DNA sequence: TGTGCCAGCAACCGACAGGGTTCGGTGAACACTGAAGCTTTCTTT.

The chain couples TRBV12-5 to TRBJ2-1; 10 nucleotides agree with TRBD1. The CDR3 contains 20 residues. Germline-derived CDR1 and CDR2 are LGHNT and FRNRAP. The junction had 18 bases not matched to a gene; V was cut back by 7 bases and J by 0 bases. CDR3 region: CASVPPGQGSLAASYNEQFF. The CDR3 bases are TGTGCTAGTGTCCCCCCGGGACAGGGGTCCTTAGCGGCCTCCTACAATGAGCAGTTCTTC. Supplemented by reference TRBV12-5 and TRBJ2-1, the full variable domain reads DARVTQTPRHKVTEMGQEVTMRCQPILGHNTVFWYRQTMMQGLELLAYFRNRAPLDDSGMPKDRFSAEMPDATLATLKIQPSEPRDSAVYFCASVPPGQGSLAASYNEQFFGPGTRLTVL.

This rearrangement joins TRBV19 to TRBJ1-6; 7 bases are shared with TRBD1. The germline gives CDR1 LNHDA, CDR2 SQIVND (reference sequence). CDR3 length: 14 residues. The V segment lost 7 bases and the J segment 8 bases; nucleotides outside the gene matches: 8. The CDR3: CASKWRQGYSPLHF. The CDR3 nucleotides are TGTGCCAGTAAGTGGAGACAGGGTTATTCACCCCTCCACTTT.

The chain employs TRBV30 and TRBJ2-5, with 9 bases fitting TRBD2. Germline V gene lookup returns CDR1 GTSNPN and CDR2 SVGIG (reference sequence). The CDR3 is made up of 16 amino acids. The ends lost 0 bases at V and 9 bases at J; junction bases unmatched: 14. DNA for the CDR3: TGTGCCTGGAGTGTAATAGCTAGCGGGGCATTAGGGGCCCAGTACTTC. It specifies CAWSVIASGALGAQYF.

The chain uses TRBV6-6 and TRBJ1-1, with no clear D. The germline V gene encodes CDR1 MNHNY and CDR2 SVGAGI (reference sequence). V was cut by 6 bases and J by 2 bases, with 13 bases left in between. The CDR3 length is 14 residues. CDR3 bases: TGTGCCAGCAGCCGCCCCGGGGTTAACACTGAAGCTTTCTTT. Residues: CASSRPGVNTEAFF.

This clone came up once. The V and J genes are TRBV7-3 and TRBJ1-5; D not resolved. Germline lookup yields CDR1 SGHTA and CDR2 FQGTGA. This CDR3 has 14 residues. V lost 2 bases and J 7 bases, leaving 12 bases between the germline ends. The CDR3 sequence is CASSLGGPGQPQHF. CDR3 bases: TGTGCCAGCAGCTTAGGAGGACCCGGGCAGCCCCAGCATTTT.

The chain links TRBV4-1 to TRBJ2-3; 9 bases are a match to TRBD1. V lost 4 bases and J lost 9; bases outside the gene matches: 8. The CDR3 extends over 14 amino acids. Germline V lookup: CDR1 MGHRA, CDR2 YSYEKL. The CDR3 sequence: CASSPGQGFGTQYF. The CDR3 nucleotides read TGCGCCAGCAGCCCGGGACAGGGATTCGGAACGCAGTATTTT.

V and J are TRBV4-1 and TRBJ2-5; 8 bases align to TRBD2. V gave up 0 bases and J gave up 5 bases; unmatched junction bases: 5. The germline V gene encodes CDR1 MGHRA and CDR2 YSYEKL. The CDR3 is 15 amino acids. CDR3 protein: CASSQERSGAETQYF. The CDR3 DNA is TGCGCCAGCAGCCAAGAACGTAGCGGGGCCGAGACCCAGTACTTC.

The CDR3 spells CASSQGGFGTRNEKLFF. Here the CDR3 DNA reads TGTGCCAGCAGCCAGGGGGGCTTCGGAACTCGTAATGAAAAACTGTTTTTT. V gene TRBV7-9 combines with J gene TRBJ1-4, with 7 bases fitting TRBD1. This CDR3 is built from 17 residues. Per the germline V gene, CDR1 is SEHNR and CDR2 is FQNEAQ (reference sequence). V lost 5 bases and J lost 4; bases outside the gene matches: 13.

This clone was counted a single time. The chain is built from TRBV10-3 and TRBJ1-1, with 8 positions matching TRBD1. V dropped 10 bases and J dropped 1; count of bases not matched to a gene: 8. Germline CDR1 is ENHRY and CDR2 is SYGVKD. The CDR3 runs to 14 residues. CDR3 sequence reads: CATQFGQGNTEAFF. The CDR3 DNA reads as TGTGCCACCCAATTCGGACAGGGGAACACTGAAGCTTTCTTT.

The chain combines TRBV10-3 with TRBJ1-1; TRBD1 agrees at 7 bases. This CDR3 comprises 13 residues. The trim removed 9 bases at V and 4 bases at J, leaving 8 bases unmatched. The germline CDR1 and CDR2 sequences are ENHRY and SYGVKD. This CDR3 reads CAIQTGLGTEAFF. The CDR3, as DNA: TGTGCCATTCAGACAGGGCTGGGCACTGAAGCTTTCTTT.

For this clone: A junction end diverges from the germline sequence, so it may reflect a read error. The CDR3 DNA is TGTGCCAGCAGGGAAGATCAGAGAGGCGAGCAGTTCTTC. Translated, it gives CASREDQRGEQFF. The chain is built from TRBV2 and TRBJ2-1; D is ambiguous. The CDR3 is 13 residues long. Germline V gene data show CDR1 as SNHLY and CDR2 as FYNNEI.

This CDR3 is CASSYRQGNNYGYTF. For the CDR3, the DNA is TGTGCCAGTAGTTACCGACAGGGCAATAACTATGGCTACACCTTC. The genes are TRBV19 and TRBJ1-2, with 7 bases aligning to TRBD1. Germline V lookup: CDR1 LNHDA, CDR2 SQIVND (reference sequence). The CDR3 sequence is 15 residues long. Germline trimming cut 5 bases from V and 1 base from J; bases unmatched to any gene: 7. The full variable domain, rest sourced from reference TRBV19 and TRBJ1-2, is DGGITQSPKYLFRKEGQNVTLSCEQNLNHDAMYWYRQDPGQGLRLIYYSQIVNDFQKGDIAEGYSVSREKKESFPLTVTSAQKNPTAFYLCASSYRQGNNYGYTFGSGTRLTVV.

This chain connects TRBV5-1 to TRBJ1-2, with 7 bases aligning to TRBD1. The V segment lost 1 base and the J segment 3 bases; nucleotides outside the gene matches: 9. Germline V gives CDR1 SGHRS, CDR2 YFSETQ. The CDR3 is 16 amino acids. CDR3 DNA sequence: TGCGCCAGCAGCTTGTCCGGGACAGAAGCCCACTATGGCTACACCTTC. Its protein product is CASSLSGTEAHYGYTF.

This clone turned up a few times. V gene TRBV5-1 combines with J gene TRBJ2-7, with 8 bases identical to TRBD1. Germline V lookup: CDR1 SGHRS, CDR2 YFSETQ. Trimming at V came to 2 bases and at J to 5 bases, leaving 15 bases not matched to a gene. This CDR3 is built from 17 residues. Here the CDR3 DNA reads TGCGCCAGCAGCTTATTAGGTAGGACAGGGCTTCTCAACGAGCAGTACTTC. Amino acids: CASSLLGRTGLLNEQYF. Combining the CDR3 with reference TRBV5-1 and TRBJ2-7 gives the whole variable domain KAGVTQTPRYLIKTRGQQVTLSCSPISGHRSVSWYQQTPGQGLQFLFEYFSETQRNKGNFPGRFSGRQFSNSRSEMNVSTLELGDSALYLCASSLLGRTGLLNEQYFGPGTRLTVT.

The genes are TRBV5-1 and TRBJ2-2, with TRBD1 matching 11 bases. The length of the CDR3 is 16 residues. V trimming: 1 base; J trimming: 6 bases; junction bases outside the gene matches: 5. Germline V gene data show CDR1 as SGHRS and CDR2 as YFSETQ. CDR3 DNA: TGCGCCAGCAGCTTGACCCCGGGACAGGGGGCCGGGGAGCTGTTTTTT. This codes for CASSLTPGQGAGELFF.

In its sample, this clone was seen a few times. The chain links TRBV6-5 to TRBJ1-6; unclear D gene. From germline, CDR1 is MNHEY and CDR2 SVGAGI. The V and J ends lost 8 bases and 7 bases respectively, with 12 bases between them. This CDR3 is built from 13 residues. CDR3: CASARTYNSPLHF. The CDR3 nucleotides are TGTGCCAGCGCCAGGACTTACAATTCACCCCTCCACTTT.

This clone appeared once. CDR3 sequence reads: CASSQWVGTGFEQYF. CDR3 sequence (DNA): TGCGCCAGCAGCCAATGGGTAGGGACAGGGTTCGAGCAGTACTTC. The chain links TRBV4-1 to TRBJ2-7; 9 bases align to TRBD1. V lost 2 bases and J lost 6; bases outside the gene matches: 8. Germline lookup yields CDR1 MGHRA and CDR2 YSYEKL. The CDR3 is 15 amino acids.

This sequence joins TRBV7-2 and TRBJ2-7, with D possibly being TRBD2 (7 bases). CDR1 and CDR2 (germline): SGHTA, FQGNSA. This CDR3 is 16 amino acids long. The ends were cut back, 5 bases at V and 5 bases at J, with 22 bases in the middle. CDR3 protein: CASSEGGGAGQNEQYF. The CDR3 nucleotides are TGTGCCAGCAGCGAAGGAGGGGGGGCGGGTCAGAACGAGCAGTACTTC. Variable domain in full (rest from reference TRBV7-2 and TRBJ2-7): GAGVSQSPSNKVTEKGKDVELRCDPISGHTALYWYRQSLGQGLEFLIYFQGNSAPDKSGLPSDRFSAERTGGSVSTLTIQRTQQEDSAVYLCASSEGGGAGQNEQYFGPGTRLTVT.

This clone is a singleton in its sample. DNA for the CDR3: TGCAGTGCTAGAGAAGGGGTTAAGACCTTC. Its translation is CSAREGVKTF. The chain joins TRBV20-1 to TRBJ1-2, with D possibly matching TRBD1 (5 bases). CDR3 size: 10 residues. Germline V lookup: CDR1 DFQATT, CDR2 SNEGSKA (reference sequence). The V end lost 0 bases, the J end lost 14 bases, and 10 bases lay between the germline ends.

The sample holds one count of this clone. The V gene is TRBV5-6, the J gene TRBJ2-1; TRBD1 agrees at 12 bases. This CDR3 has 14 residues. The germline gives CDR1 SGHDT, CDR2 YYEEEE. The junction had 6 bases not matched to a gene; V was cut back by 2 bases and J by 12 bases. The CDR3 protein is CASSFGTGGAGQFF. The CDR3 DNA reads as TGTGCCAGCAGCTTCGGGACAGGGGGCGCTGGGCAGTTCTTC.

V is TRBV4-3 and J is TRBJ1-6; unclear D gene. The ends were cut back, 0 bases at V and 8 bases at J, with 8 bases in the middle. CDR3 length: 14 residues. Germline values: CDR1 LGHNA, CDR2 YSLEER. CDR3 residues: CASSQDSTYSPLHF. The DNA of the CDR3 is TGCGCCAGCAGCCAAGATAGTACTTATTCACCCCTCCACTTT.

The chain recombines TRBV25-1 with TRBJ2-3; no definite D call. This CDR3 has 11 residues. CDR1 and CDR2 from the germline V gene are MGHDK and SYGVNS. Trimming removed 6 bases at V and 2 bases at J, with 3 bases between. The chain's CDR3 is CASSNTDTQYF. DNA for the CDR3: TGTGCCAGCAGCAACACAGATACGCAGTATTTT.

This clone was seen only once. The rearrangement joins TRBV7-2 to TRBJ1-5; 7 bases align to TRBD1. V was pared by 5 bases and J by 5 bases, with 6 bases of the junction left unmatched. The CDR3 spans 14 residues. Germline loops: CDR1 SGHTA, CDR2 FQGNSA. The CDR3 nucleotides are TGTGCCAGCAGCCTCCGGGACAGAGATCAGCCCCAGCATTTT. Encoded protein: CASSLRDRDQPQHF.

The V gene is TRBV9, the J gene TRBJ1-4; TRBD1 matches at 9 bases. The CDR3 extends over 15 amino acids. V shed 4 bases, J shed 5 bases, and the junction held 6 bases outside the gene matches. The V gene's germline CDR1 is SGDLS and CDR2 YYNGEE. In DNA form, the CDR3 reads TGTGCCAGCAGCTCAGGGGACAGGGTGAATGAAAAACTGTTTTTT. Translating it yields CASSSGDRVNEKLFF.

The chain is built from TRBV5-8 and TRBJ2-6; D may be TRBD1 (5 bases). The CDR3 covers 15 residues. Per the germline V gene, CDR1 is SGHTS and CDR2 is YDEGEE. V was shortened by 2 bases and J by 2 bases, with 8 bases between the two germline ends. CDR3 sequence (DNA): TGTGCCAGCAGCTTCAGGGTACCTGGGGCCAACGTCCTGACTTTC. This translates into CASSFRVPGANVLTF. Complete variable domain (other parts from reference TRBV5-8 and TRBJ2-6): EAGVTQSPTHLIKTRGQQATLRCSPISGHTSVYWYQQALGLGLQFLLWYDEGEERNRGNFPPRFSGRQFPNYSSELNVNALELEDSALYLCASSFRVPGANVLTFGAGSRLTVL.

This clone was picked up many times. This CDR3 is CASSLHSNSPLHF. CDR3 nucleotide sequence: TGTGCCAGCAGCTTGCACAGTAATTCACCCCTCCACTTT. V usage is TRBV5-4 and J usage is TRBJ1-6; the D is unclear. The germline V and J ends were trimmed by 1 base and 6 bases, with 5 bases remaining between them. CDR1 and CDR2 (germline): SGHNT, YYREEE (reference sequence). This CDR3 contains 13 residues.